The source of this TCR beta chain is a study of blood T cell repertoires in COVID-19. Clones were read by immunoSEQ multiplex PCR, and TCRdb kept only the in-frame ones, dropping some. The profile shows 200,000 to 250,000 clones, around 84% of them singletons. The CDR3 spans 12 residues. Germline V gene lookup returns CDR1 SGHTA and CDR2 FQGTGA. Trimming shortened V by 3 bases and J by 5 bases, and 6 bases separated the two germline ends. Sequenced input: peripheral blood. The chain has TRBV7-3 and TRBJ2-3; D gene unclear. The receptor's source is a woman aged 55-69 years who had recovered from COVID-19. CDR3 protein: CASSFERDTQYF. In nucleotides, the CDR3 is TGTGCCAGCAGCTTCGAGCGAGATACGCAGTATTTT.